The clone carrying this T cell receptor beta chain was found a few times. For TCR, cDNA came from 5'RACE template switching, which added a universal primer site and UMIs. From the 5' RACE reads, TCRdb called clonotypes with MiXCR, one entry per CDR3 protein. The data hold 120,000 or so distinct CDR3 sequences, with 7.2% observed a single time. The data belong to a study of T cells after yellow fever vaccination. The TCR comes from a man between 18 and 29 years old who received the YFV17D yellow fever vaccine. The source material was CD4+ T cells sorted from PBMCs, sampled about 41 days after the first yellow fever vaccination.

Written as DNA, the CDR3 is TGTGCCAGCTCACCGCAGACAGATACGCAGTATTTT. Its translation: CASSPQTDTQYF. This chain connects TRBV18 to TRBJ2-3, with D unresolved. Per the germline V gene, CDR1 is KGHSH and CDR2 is LQKENI. With 3 bases removed from V and 3 bases from J, the gap between germline ends came to 4 bases. The CDR3 is 12 residues long. Together with reference TRBV18 and TRBJ2-3, the CDR3 gives the full variable domain: NAGVMQNPRHLVRRRGQEARLRCSPMKGHSHVYWYRQLPEEGLKFMVYLQKENIIDESGMPKERFSAEFPKEGPSILRIQQVVRGDSAAYFCASSPQTDTQYFGPGTRLTVL.